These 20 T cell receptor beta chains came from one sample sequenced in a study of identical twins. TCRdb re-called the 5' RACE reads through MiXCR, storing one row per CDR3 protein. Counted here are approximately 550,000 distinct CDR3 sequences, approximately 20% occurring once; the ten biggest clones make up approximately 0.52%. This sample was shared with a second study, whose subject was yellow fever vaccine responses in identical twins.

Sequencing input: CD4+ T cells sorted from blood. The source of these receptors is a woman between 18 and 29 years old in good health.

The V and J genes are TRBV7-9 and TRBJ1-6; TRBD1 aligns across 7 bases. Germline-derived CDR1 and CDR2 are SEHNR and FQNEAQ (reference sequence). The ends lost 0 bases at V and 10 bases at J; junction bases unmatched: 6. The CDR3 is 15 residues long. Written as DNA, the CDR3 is TGTGCCAGCAGCTTAGCGGAGACAGGGACGTCACCCCTCCACTTT. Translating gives CASSLAETGTSPLHF.

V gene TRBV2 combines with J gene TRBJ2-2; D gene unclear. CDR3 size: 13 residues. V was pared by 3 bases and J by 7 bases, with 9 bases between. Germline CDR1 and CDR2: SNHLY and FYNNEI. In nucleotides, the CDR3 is TGTGCCAGCAGTGACCCCTCTGGCGGGGAGCTGTTTTTT. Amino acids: CASSDPSGGELFF.

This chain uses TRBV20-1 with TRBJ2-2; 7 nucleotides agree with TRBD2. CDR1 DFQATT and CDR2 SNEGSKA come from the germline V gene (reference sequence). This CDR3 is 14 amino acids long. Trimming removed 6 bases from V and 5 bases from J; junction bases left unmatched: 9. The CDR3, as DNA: TGCAGTGCGGACCCGGGAGGTTCAACCGGGGAGCTGTTTTTT. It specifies CSADPGGSTGELFF.

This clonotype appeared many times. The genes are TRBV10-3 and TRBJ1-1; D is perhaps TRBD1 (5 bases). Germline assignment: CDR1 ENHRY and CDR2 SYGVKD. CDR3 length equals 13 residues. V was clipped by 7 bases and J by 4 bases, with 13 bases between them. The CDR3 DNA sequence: TGTGCCATCACCAACAGGATTAGCACTGAAGCTTTCTTT. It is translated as CAITNRISTEAFF.

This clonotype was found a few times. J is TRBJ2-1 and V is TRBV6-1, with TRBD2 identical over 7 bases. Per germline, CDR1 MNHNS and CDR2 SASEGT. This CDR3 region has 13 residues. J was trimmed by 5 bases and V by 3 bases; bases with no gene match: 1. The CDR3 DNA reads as TGTGCCAGCAGTGAGGGACTAAACAATGAGCAGTTCTTC. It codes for CASSEGLNNEQFF.

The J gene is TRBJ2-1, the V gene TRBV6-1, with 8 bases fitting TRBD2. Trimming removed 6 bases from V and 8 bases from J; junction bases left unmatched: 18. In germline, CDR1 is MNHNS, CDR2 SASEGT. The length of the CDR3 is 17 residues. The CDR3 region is CASRPTRLAGRDDEQFF. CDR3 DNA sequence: TGTGCCAGCAGGCCAACCCGACTAGCCGGGAGGGACGATGAGCAGTTCTTC.

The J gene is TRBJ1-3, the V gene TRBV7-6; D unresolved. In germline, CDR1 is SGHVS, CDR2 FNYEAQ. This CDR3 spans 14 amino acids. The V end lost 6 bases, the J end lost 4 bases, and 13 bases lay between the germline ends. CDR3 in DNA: TGTGCCAGCAGTGGCCCGGTCCTCGGAAACACCATATATTTT. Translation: CASSGPVLGNTIYF.

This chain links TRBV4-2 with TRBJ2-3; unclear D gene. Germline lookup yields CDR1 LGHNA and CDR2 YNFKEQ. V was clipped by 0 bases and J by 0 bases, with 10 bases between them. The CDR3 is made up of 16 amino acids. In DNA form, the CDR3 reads TGTGCCAGCAGCCAAGAGGTATCGTCTAGCACAGATACGCAGTATTTT. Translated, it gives CASSQEVSSSTDTQYF.

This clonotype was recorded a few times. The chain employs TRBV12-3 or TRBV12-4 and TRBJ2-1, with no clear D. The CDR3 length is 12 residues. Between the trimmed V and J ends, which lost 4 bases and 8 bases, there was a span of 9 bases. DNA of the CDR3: TGTGCCAGCAGTTCCCGACCTGATGAGCAGTTCTTC. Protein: CASSSRPDEQFF.

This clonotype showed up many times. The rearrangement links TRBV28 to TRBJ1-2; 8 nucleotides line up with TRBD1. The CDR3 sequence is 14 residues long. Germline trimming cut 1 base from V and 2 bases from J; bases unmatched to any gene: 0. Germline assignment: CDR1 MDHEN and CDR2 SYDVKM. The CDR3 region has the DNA TGTGCCAGCAGTTTATCAGGGGGCAACTATGGCTACACCTTC. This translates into CASSLSGGNYGYTF.

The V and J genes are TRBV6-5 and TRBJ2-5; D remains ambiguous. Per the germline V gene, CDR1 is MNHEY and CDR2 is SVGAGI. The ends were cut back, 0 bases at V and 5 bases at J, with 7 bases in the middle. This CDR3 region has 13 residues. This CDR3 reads CASSYSWGETQYF. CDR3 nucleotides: TGTGCCAGCAGTTACTCTTGGGGTGAGACCCAGTACTTC.

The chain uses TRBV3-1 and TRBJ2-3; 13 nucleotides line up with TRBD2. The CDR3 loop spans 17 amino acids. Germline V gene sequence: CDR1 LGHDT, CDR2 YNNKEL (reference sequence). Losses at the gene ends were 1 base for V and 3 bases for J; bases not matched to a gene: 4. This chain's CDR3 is CASSQGRTSGSTDTQYF. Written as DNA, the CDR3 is TGTGCCAGCAGCCAAGGTCGGACTAGCGGGAGTACAGATACGCAGTATTTT.

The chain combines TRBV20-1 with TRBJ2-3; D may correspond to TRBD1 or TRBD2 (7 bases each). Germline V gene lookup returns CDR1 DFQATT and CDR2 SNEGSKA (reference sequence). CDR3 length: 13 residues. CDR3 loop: CSFRGGITDTQYF. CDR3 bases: TGCAGCTTCAGGGGGGGCATCACAGATACGCAGTATTTT.

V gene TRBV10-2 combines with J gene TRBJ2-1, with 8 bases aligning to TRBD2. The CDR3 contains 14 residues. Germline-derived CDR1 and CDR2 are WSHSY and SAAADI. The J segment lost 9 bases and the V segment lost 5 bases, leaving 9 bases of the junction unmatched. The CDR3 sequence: CASSYSGTRGEQFF. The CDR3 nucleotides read TGCGCCAGCAGTTATAGCGGGACCCGCGGTGAGCAGTTCTTC.

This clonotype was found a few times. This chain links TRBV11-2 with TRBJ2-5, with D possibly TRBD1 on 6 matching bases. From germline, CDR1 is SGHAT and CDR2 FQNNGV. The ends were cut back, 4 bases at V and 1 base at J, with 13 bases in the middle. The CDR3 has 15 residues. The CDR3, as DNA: TGTGCCAGCAGCTCCCTACAGGGTTCCCAAGAGACCCAGTACTTC. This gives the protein CASSSLQGSQETQYF.

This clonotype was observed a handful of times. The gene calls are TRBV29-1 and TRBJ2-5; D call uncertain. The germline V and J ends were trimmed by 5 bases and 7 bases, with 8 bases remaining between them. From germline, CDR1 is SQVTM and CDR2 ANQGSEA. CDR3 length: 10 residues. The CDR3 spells CSVYLTTQYF. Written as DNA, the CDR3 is TGCAGCGTTTATCTTACGACCCAGTACTTC.

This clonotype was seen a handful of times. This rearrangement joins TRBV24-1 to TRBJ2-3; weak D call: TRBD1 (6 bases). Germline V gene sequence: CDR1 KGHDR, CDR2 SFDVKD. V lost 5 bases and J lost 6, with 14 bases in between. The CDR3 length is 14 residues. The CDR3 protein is CATSVMDSFDTQYF. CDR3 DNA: TGTGCCACCAGTGTAATGGACAGTTTTGATACGCAGTATTTT.

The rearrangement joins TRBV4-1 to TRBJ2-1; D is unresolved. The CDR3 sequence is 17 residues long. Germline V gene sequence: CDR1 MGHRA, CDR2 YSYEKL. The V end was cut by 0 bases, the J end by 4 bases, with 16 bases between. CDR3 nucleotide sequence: TGCGCCAGCAGCCAAGATTCCAGAGGAACACTATACAATGAGCAGTTCTTC. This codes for CASSQDSRGTLYNEQFF.

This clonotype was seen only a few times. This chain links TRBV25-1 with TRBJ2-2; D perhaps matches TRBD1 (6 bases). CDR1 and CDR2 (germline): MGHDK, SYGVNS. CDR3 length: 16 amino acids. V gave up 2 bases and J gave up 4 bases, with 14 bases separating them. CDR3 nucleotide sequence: TGTGCCAGCAGTGAACTGGACAGACTGAGCACCGGGGAGCTGTTTTTT. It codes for CASSELDRLSTGELFF.

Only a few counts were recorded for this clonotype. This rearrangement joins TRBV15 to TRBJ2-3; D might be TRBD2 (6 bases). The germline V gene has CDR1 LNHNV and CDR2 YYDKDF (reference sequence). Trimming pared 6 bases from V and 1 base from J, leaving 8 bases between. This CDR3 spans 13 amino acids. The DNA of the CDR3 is TGTGCCACCAGTTGGGGGGGCACAGATACGCAGTATTTT. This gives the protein CATSWGGTDTQYF.